The text below deals with one T cell receptor (beta chain). Antigen specificity is unknown. This entry is derived from a study of T cell responses to AZD1222 COVID-19 vaccine. Study background: The study pooled second doses at about 4 or about 12 weeks. Study-level findings and limits: Among spike-specific TCRs, nearly half reportedly target unmutated variant regions. Donors skewed white British and female; clonal diversity was possibly underestimated.

This CDR3 comprises 16 residues. V lost 0 bases, J lost 5 bases, and 15 bases lay in between. CDR1 and CDR2 (germline): SGHAT, FQNNGV. Data came from immunoSEQ multiplex PCR; TCRdb stores just in-frame clones and leaves some out. The table records around 130,000 clones, about 93% of them present only once. This chain joins TRBV11-2 and TRBJ2-3; D might be TRBD2 (7 bases). The TCR sequence derives from an adult in good health. The sequences come from peripheral blood, collected on day 0 of AZD1222 vaccination. CDR3 bases: TGTGCCAGCAGCTTAGAGGCCGGGGGGCGGGGAGATACGCAGTATTTT. Its protein is CASSLEAGGRGDTQYF.